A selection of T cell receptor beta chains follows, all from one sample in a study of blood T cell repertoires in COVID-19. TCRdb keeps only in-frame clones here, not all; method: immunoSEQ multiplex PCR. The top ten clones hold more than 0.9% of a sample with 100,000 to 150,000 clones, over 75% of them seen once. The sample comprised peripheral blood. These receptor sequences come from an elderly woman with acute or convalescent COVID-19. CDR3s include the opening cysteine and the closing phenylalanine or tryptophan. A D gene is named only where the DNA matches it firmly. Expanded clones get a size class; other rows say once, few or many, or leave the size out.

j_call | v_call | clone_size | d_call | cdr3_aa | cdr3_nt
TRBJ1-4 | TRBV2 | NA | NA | CASREGISTTNEKLFF | TGTGCCAGCAGGGAGGGGATCTCTACAACTAATGAAAAACTGTTTTTT
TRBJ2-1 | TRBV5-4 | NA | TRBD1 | CASSPRDRVNEQFF | TGTGCCAGCAGTCCCAGGGACAGGGTCAATGAGCAGTTCTTC
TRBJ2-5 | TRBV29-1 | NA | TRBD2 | CSVWSRPSGGGRGTQYF | TGCAGCGTTTGGAGCCGCCCATCTGGGGGGGGTAGGGGGACCCAGTACTTC
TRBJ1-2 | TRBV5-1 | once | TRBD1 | CASSLATGGVGYTF | TGCGCCAGCAGCTTGGCCACAGGGGGGGTTGGCTACACCTTC
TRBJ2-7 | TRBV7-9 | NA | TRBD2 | CASSRTSGSHYEQYF | TGTGCCAGCAGCCGGACTAGCGGGAGCCACTACGAGCAGTACTTC
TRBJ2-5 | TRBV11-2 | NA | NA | CASSLGRRGETQYF | TGTGCCAGCAGCTTAGGGAGGAGAGGGGAGACCCAGTACTTC
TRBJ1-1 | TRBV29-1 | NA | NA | CSVAKNTEAFF | TGCAGCGTTGCAAAGAACACTGAAGCTTTCTTT
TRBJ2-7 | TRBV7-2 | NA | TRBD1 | CASSFPPGQGIHEQYF | TGTGCCAGCAGCTTCCCCCCGGGACAGGGGATTCACGAGCAGTACTTC
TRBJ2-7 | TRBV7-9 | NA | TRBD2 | CASSLAPGLAGGYEQYF | TGTGCCAGCAGCTTAGCACCGGGACTAGCGGGAGGATACGAGCAGTACTTC
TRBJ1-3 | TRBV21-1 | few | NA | CASSKVGRGGGPGNTIYF | TGTGCCAGCAGCAAAGTTGGAAGGGGGGGAGGGCCTGGAAACACCATATATTTT
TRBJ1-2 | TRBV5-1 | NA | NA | CASSLGEGYGYTF | TGCGCCAGCAGTTTAGGGGAGGGCTATGGCTACACCTTC
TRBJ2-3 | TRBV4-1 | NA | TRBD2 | CASSRAGEDTDTQYF | TGCGCCAGCAGCCGAGCGGGGGAAGACACAGATACGCAGTATTTT
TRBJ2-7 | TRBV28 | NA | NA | CASSSTRQVAYEQYF | TGTGCCAGCAGTTCAACCCGACAGGTGGCCTACGAGCAGTACTTC
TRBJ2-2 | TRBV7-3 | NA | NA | CASSFRVPGELFF | TGTGCCAGCAGCTTCAGGGTTCCCGGGGAGCTGTTTTTT
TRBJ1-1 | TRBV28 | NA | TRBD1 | CASNQGQINTEAFF | TGTGCCAGCAACCAGGGACAGATAAACACTGAAGCTTTCTTT
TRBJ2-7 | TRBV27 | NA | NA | CASSFTRSYEQYF | TGTGCCAGCAGTTTTACTCGGAGCTACGAGCAGTACTTC
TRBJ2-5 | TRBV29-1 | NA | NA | CSVGSRSKRTQYF | TGCAGCGTTGGGAGTCGATCCAAGAGAACCCAGTACTTC
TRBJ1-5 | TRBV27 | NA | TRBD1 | CASSTDGQGSNQPQHF | TGTGCCAGCAGTACAGACGGACAGGGCAGCAATCAGCCCCAGCATTTT
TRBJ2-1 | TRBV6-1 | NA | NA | CASSESWARSYNEQFF | TGTGCCAGCAGTGAAAGTTGGGCCAGATCCTACAATGAGCAGTTCTTC